The rows below give T cell receptor beta chains drawn from one sample of a study of blood T cell repertoires in COVID-19. Clones were sequenced by immunoSEQ multiplex PCR, and TCRdb holds only the in-frame ones, with some missing. The sample lists fewer than 95,000 clones; around 90% were seen once. Material: peripheral blood. The receptors stem from a woman aged 80 or older with acute or convalescent COVID-19. The CDR3 runs from the conserved cysteine through the conserved F or W. D genes are given only for firm matches. Only part of the rows carry a size: once, few, many, or a class if the clone is expanded.

j_gene | d_gene | v_gene | abundance | CDR3nt | CDR3aa
TRBJ2-7 | TRBD2 | TRBV7-3 | NA | TGTGCCAGCAGCTTAACCCGCCCTAGCGGGGGGTACAGCTCCTACGAGCAGTACTTC | CASSLTRPSGGYSSYEQYF
TRBJ2-3 | TRBD2 | TRBV5-1 | NA | TGCGCCAGCAGCTGGACTAGCGGGGGAACAGATACGCAGTATTTT | CASSWTSGGTDTQYF
TRBJ1-1 | NA | TRBV6-5 | NA | TGTGCCAGCAGTTACTCTTCCAGAAACACTGAAGCTTTCTTT | CASSYSSRNTEAFF
TRBJ2-6 | NA | TRBV5-6 | NA | TGTGCCAGCAGCCCTCGGGGTTTCTCTGGGGCCAACGTCCTGACTTTC | CASSPRGFSGANVLTF
TRBJ2-3 | NA | TRBV9 | NA | TGTGCCAGCAGCGTGAGGGGAGGTGGACACACAGATACGCAGTATTTT | CASSVRGGGHTDTQYF
TRBJ2-3 | TRBD2 | TRBV10-1 | once | TGCGCCAGCAGCATAAAGCGGGGGGGCACAGATACGCAGTATTTT | CASSIKRGGTDTQYF
TRBJ2-6 | NA | TRBV6-1 | few | TGTGCCAGCAACGGGGGACCTGGGGCCAACGTCCTGACTTTC | CASNGGPGANVLTF
TRBJ1-2 | NA | TRBV19 | once | TGTGCCAGTAGTAGGAAGTCAGCCGGAGGCTATGGCTACACCTTC | CASSRKSAGGYGYTF
TRBJ2-1 | NA | TRBV5-4 | NA | TGTGCCAGCAGCTTGCCGTCTGCGAATGAGCAGTTCTTC | CASSLPSANEQFF
TRBJ2-1 | NA | TRBV3-1/TRBV3-2 | NA | TGTGCCAGCAGCCAAGGGGGAGCCAGGGGCCTCTACAATGAGCAGTTCTTC | CASSQGGARGLYNEQFF
TRBJ1-4 | TRBD1 | TRBV27 | few | TGTGCCAGCAGTCAGGGGGGTCTGGATGAAAAACTGTTTTTT | CASSQGGLDEKLFF
TRBJ1-1 | NA | TRBV2 | once | TGTGCCAGCAGTCTCCGGAGGGGCACTGAAGCTTTCTTT | CASSLRRGTEAFF
TRBJ2-1 | NA | TRBV13 | NA | TGTGCCAGCAGCTTAGGCGGAGGACTTTCTCTGGACAATGAGCAGTTCTTC | CASSLGGGLSLDNEQFF
TRBJ1-2 | NA | TRBV29-1 | NA | TGCAGCGTTGTTGGGCAGAACTATGGCTACACCTTC | CSVVGQNYGYTF
TRBJ1-2 | NA | TRBV5-6 | NA | TGTGCCAGCAGCTTGGGTCCAGGAGGCTACACCTTC | CASSLGPGGYTF
TRBJ1-1 | NA | TRBV2 | few | TGTGCCAGCCAACCTACAGGGCTGGGAAACACTGAAGCTTTCTTT | CASQPTGLGNTEAFF
TRBJ2-2 | NA | TRBV24-1 | NA | TGTGCCACCAGTGATTCGGCCGACAGACCCACCGGGGAGCTGTTTTTT | CATSDSADRPTGELFF
TRBJ2-7 | NA | TRBV2 | NA | TGTGCCAGCAGTGGACAGACCTTCTACGAGCAGTACTTC | CASSGQTFYEQYF
TRBJ1-6 | NA | TRBV3-1/TRBV3-2 | NA | TGTGCCAGCAGCCAAAAGCTTGATTCACCCCTCCACTTT | CASSQKLDSPLHF
TRBJ2-3 | TRBD2 | TRBV28 | NA | TGTGCCAGCAGTTTGAGGAGCGGGGCTGATACGCAGTATTTT | CASSLRSGADTQYF
TRBJ1-1 | NA | TRBV18 | NA | TGTGCCAGCTCGCAAAACAGGGACACTGAAGCTTTCTTT | CASSQNRDTEAFF
TRBJ1-1 | NA | TRBV19 | NA | TGTGCCAGTATCCGAGACAGAACGGATCGTATTGAAGCTTTCTTT | CASIRDRTDRIEAFF
TRBJ2-3 | TRBD1 | TRBV11-2 | NA | TGTGCCAGCAGCCGGGATAGGGGGCACGCAGATACGCAGTATTTT | CASSRDRGHADTQYF
TRBJ2-3 | NA | TRBV7-2 | NA | TGTGCCAGCAGCTTAGCGGGGGGGGCCTCAGATACGCAGTATTTT | CASSLAGGASDTQYF
TRBJ1-3 | TRBD1 | TRBV7-8 | NA | TGTGCCAGCAGCCTATGGGGTGGGACAGACTGGCTCTCTGGAAACACCATATATTTT | CASSLWGGTDWLSGNTIYF
TRBJ2-5 | NA | TRBV11-2 | NA | TGTGCCAGCAGCTTAGTCGTAGCGCCGCAAGAGACCCAGTACTTC | CASSLVVAPQETQYF
TRBJ2-3 | TRBD2 | TRBV4-1 | NA | TGCGCCAGCAGCCGAGGACTAGCGGACATAACAGATACGCAGTATTTT | CASSRGLADITDTQYF
TRBJ2-6 | NA | TRBV5-1 | NA | TGCGCCAGCAGCAGGGGTTTCGGATCTGGGGCCAACGTCCTGACTTTC | CASSRGFGSGANVLTF
TRBJ2-7 | TRBD1 | TRBV2 | few | TGTGCCAGAGGGAGCTGGGACAGCTCCTACGAGCAGTACTTC | CARGSWDSSYEQYF
TRBJ1-1 | NA | TRBV5-4 | NA | TGTGCCAGCAGCTTGCCGGGGATGAACACTGAAGCTTTCTTT | CASSLPGMNTEAFF
TRBJ1-1 | NA | TRBV6-5 | NA | TGTGCCAGCAGTTCCGTCACAGGTGAAGCTTTCTTT | CASSSVTGEAFF
TRBJ1-4 | NA | TRBV18 | NA | TGTGCCAGCTCACCGCGGACGGGAACAACTAATGAAAAACTGTTTTTT | CASSPRTGTTNEKLFF
TRBJ2-7 | NA | TRBV4-2 | once | TGTGCCAGCAGCCAAGGACTGGCGCTGGGTTACGAGCAGTACTTC | CASSQGLALGYEQYF
TRBJ2-5 | TRBD1 | TRBV5-1 | NA | TGCGCCAGCAGCGCTATGCCTCTCAGGGGGTTAGAGACCCAGTACTTC | CASSAMPLRGLETQYF
TRBJ1-5 | NA | TRBV30 | few | TGTGCCTGGAGCGGGAATCAGCCCCAGCATTTT | CAWSGNQPQHF
TRBJ1-5 | NA | TRBV24-1 | NA | TGTGCCACCAGTGGTACCAGGGCCCAGCCCCAGCATTTT | CATSGTRAQPQHF
TRBJ2-5 | NA | TRBV5-1 | NA | TGCGCCAGCAGCTTGGTTCATGTTCCACAAGAGACCCAGTACTTC | CASSLVHVPQETQYF
TRBJ1-3 | NA | TRBV5-6 | NA | TGTGCCAGCAACCGGGAGGACTCTGGAAACACCATATATTTT | CASNREDSGNTIYF
TRBJ1-1 | TRBD1 | TRBV28 | NA | TGTGCCAGCAGCGTCCCGGGACAGGGGGCGCGCACTGAAGCTTTCTTT | CASSVPGQGARTEAFF